This TCR beta chain was profiled in a study of cytomegalovirus exposure and HLA in healthy donors. General study points: In a later analysis, CMV-associated beta chains were mostly HLA-associated, it appeared. Reportedly, fewer N-insertions than the roughly 690-donor mean appeared in an Asian-associated ancestry cluster in a later analysis.

The CDR3 is 14 residues long. V was clipped by 5 bases and J by 1 base, with 9 bases between them. The germline V gene encodes CDR1 SGHRS and CDR2 YFSETQ. PCR employed 60 Vbeta and 13 Jbeta primers. The data were produced by immunoSEQ multiplex PCR, yet TCRdb's version contains in-frame clones alone and is incomplete. The table lists around 160,000 clones. As for this clone: The antigen is unknown.

Sampled while nominally healthy, donors likely had unrecorded immune exposures. Sequenced material: PBMCs. The receptor was derived from a woman between 50 and 59 years old in good health and CMV-seronegative. This rearrangement joins TRBV5-1 to TRBJ2-2; weak D call: TRBD1 (6 bases). The CDR3 DNA reads TGCGCCAGCAGGTGGACAGTGAACACCGGGGAGCTGTTTTTT. Translating gives CASRWTVNTGELFF.